The 2 T cell receptor beta chains listed next were all sequenced from one sample in a study of T-cell memory formation after mild COVID-19 (dated by TCRdb to about 2021). To prepare the library, 5' RACE was applied. Sequencing relied on an Illumina NovaSeq 6000. TCRdb reprocessing: public reads trimmed at Q25 with fastp, clones called with MiXCR, in-frame beta chains kept. Rows matching on CDR3 protein sequence are summarized as one entry with the most common DNA and genes. This sample is represented by hundreds of thousands of distinct CDR3 sequences; approximately 18% of them were singletons. Clones ranked in the top ten supply approximately 21% of the sample. Material for sequencing was PBMCs or a T cell subset sorted from them (not recorded which). Receptors were obtained from a man younger than 35 who had mild COVID-19 (a few samples of this study predate the infection). The sample titles of this study are shuffled in the database, so cell type and time point are left out; the donor was told from shared clones.

In this sample, this clonotype turned up a few times. V usage is TRBV7-6 and J usage is TRBJ2-1; D unresolved. Germline loops: CDR1 SGHVS, CDR2 FNYEAQ. The CDR3 length is 16 residues. V gave up 4 bases and J gave up 6 bases, with 19 bases separating them. CDR3 in DNA: TGTGCCAGCAGCTGGAGCACCCACCCATTCGGCAATGAGCAGTTCTTC. Translation gives CASSWSTHPFGNEQFF. Variable domain in full (rest from reference TRBV7-6 and TRBJ2-1): GAGVSQSPRYKVTKRGQDVALRCDPISGHVSLYWYRQALGQGPEFLTYFNYEAQQDKSGLPNDRFSAERPEGSISTLTIQRTEQRDSAMYRCASSWSTHPFGNEQFFGPGTRLTVL.

The chain employs TRBV12-3 or TRBV12-4 and TRBJ1-4, with D maybe TRBD1 (6 bases). The CDR3 is 14 residues long. V was cut by 5 bases and J by 4 bases, with 11 bases left in between. CDR3: CASSPGTFNEKLFF. The DNA of the CDR3 is TGTGCCAGCAGTCCCGGGACATTTAATGAAAAACTGTTTTTT.